This TCR beta chain comes out of a study of PD-1 blockade in classical Hodgkin lymphoma. Study-wide points: The diversity seen at baseline in complete responders resembled that of newly diagnosed patients. Newly diagnosed patients had baseline TCR diversity that was reportedly lower than that of healthy donors. The authors have not defined what causes the repertoire differences, possibly disease activity or prior therapy.

Autologous stem cell transplantation was followed by relapse in every patient, and brentuximab vedotin exposure varied. Some clones are missing from TCRdb's copy, which holds only in-frame ones; the method was immunoSEQ multiplex PCR. The sample shows 35,000 to 45,000 clones, 69% of them seen only once. A note on this clone: Antigen specificity is unknown.

The sequencing here drew on peripheral blood mononuclear cells (PBMCs), taken before the second cycle of nivolumab. This clonotype was sampled from a human donor with classical Hodgkin lymphoma.

This CDR3 reads CASSLAGGGEQYF. The CDR3 DNA is TGTGCCAGCAGCTTGGCGGGGGGTGGCGAGCAGTACTTC. This chain joins TRBV7-2 and TRBJ2-7; 8 nucleotides line up with TRBD2. The length of the CDR3 is 13 residues. Losses at the gene ends were 3 bases for V and 6 bases for J; bases not matched to a gene: 4. CDR1 SGHTA and CDR2 FQGNSA come from the germline V gene.